These 14 T cell receptor beta chains came from one sample sequenced in a study of technical replicates of blood from a handful of donors. The protocol was immunoSEQ multiplex PCR, while the TCRdb copy is restricted to in-frame clones and leaves out a portion. Of 70,000 to 95,000 clones in the sample, about nine tenths were seen once. The material sequenced was T cells isolated from PBMCs. These receptors all come from a human donor in good health. Some clones in this sample may be carry-over from other donors' samples.

For the CDR3, the DNA is TGCGCCAGCAGCTTGGATTGGACAGGACGCTACACCTTC. The encoded protein is CASSLDWTGRYTF. V and J are TRBV5-1 and TRBJ1-2, with 7 bases matching TRBD1. Trimming cost V 0 bases and J 9 bases; bases outside gene matches: 5. Germline CDR1 and CDR2: SGHRS and YFSETQ. CDR3 size: 13 residues.

The rearrangement links TRBV14 to TRBJ2-3, with 9 positions matching TRBD2. Germline loops: CDR1 SGHDN, CDR2 FVKESK. The CDR3 consists of 15 residues. After removal of 5 bases from V and 6 bases from J, the junction contained 9 bases not matched to a gene. CDR3 amino acids: CASSIHSGSGDTQYF. CDR3 nucleotide sequence: TGTGCCAGCAGCATACATAGCGGGAGCGGTGATACGCAGTATTTT.

The rearrangement links TRBV6-5 to TRBJ1-3, with TRBD1 as a possible D gene (5 bases). Germline CDR1 is MNHEY and CDR2 is SVGAGI. Between the trimmed V and J ends, which lost 6 bases and 4 bases, there was a span of 10 bases. The CDR3 covers 13 residues. CDR3 sequence reads: CASRAGSGNTIYF. CDR3 DNA sequence: TGTGCCAGCAGAGCAGGGTCCGGAAACACCATATATTTT.

This sequence joins TRBV7-8 and TRBJ2-3; TRBD1 matches at 8 bases. Germline V lookup: CDR1 SGHVS, CDR2 FQNEAQ. The CDR3 length is 14 residues. With V trimmed by 1 base and J by 4 bases, 1 base remained unmatched. As DNA, the CDR3 is TGTGCCAGCAGCTTAGAACAGGGGGCAGATACGCAGTATTTT. Protein: CASSLEQGADTQYF. Full variable domain (rest looked up from reference TRBV7-8 and TRBJ2-3): GAGVSQSPRYKVAKRGQDVALRCDPISGHVSLFWYQQALGQGPEFLTYFQNEAQLDKSGLPSDRFFAERPEGSVSTLKIQRTQQEDSAVYLCASSLEQGADTQYFGPGTRLTVL.

The rearrangement uses TRBV30 and TRBJ1-5; 9 bases are shared with TRBD1. V lost 2 bases, J lost 7 bases, and 3 bases stayed unmatched. CDR1 and CDR2 (germline): GTSNPN, SVGIG (reference sequence). The CDR3 spans 13 residues. CDR3 residues: CAWSQGQGQPQHF. The DNA for the CDR3 is TGTGCCTGGAGTCAGGGACAGGGACAGCCCCAGCATTTT.

This chain joins TRBV6-5 and TRBJ1-3, with a possible D match to TRBD1 (5 bases). V was shortened by 1 base and J by 2 bases, with 9 bases between the two germline ends. The length of the CDR3 is 15 residues. Germline-derived CDR1 and CDR2 are MNHEY and SVGAGI. The CDR3 loop is CASSYWGEAGNTIYF. DNA of the CDR3: TGTGCCAGCAGTTACTGGGGGGAGGCTGGAAACACCATATATTTT.

This clone was observed once. The chain recombines TRBV7-3 with TRBJ2-7, with 7 bases fitting TRBD1. V was pared by 5 bases and J by 5 bases, with 3 bases of the junction left unmatched. The CDR3 has 12 residues. The germline gives CDR1 SGHTA, CDR2 FQGTGA. The DNA for the CDR3 is TGTGCCAGCAGCCCCCAGGGGGACGAGCAGTACTTC. It is translated as CASSPQGDEQYF.

This chain links TRBV16 with TRBJ1-1; no firm D call. Germline loops: CDR1 KGHSY, CDR2 FQNENV. Trimming took off 3 bases at V and 5 bases at J, with 10 bases between the two ends. This CDR3 region has 13 residues. Here the CDR3 DNA reads TGTGCCAGCAGCCAGGGGAGAGGGACTGAAGCTTTCTTT. It translates to CASSQGRGTEAFF. The full variable domain, its missing parts supplied by reference TRBV16 and TRBJ1-1, is GEEVAQTPKHLVRGEGQKAKLYCAPIKGHSYVFWYQQVLKNEFKFLISFQNENVFDETGMPKERFSAKCLPNSPCSLEIQATKLEDSAVYFCASSQGRGTEAFFGQGTRLTVV.

The genes are TRBV29-1 and TRBJ2-7; tentatively, D is TRBD1 (5 bases). V lost 0 bases, J lost 4 bases, and 16 bases lay in between. CDR3 length: 15 amino acids. CDR1 and CDR2 (germline): SQVTM, ANQGSEA. CDR3 region: CSVEDREGALYEQYF. CDR3 nucleotides: TGCAGCGTTGAAGATCGTGAAGGGGCCCTTTACGAGCAGTACTTC.

This sequence joins TRBV5-8 and TRBJ1-4; tentative D call: TRBD1 (6 bases). Trimming took off 2 bases at V and 1 base at J, with 12 bases between the two ends. The CDR3 length is 16 residues. CDR1 and CDR2 (germline): SGHTS, YDEGEE. CDR3 bases: TGTGCCAGCAGCTTTCGTTTACAGGGAACTAATGAAAAACTGTTTTTT. Protein sequence: CASSFRLQGTNEKLFF.

In its sample, this clone was seen once. The rearrangement joins TRBV2 to TRBJ2-1, with D possibly TRBD1 on 6 matching bases. CDR3 length: 14 residues. CDR1 and CDR2 (germline): SNHLY, FYNNEI. The V end was cut by 7 bases, the J end by 8 bases, with 18 bases between. The CDR3 protein is CASIATGTHDEQFF. The CDR3 nucleotides are TGTGCCAGCATTGCTACAGGGACCCACGATGAGCAGTTCTTC.

The gene calls are TRBV5-1 and TRBJ2-2; D gene unclear. The CDR3 has 15 residues. Trimming pared 2 bases from V and 2 bases from J, leaving 10 bases between. Per the germline V gene, CDR1 is SGHRS and CDR2 is YFSETQ. CDR3 in amino acids: CASSFGALNTGELFF. In DNA, the CDR3 is TGCGCCAGCAGCTTTGGAGCCTTAAACACCGGGGAGCTGTTTTTT.

The chain couples TRBV5-4 to TRBJ1-5; the D gene is possibly TRBD1 (5 bases). The CDR3 extends over 13 amino acids. CDR1 is SGHNT, CDR2 YYREEE, per germline (reference sequence). V gave up 2 bases and J gave up 5 bases, with 8 bases separating them. As DNA, the CDR3 is TGTGCCAGCAGCTTTGGGGGGGATCAGCCCCAGCATTTT. This translates into CASSFGGDQPQHF.

The V and J genes are TRBV11-2 and TRBJ2-7, with D perhaps TRBD2 (6 bases). The CDR3 has 17 residues. Germline V gene lookup returns CDR1 SGHAT and CDR2 FQNNGV. V dropped 3 bases and J dropped 0 bases, with 18 bases sitting between them. CDR3 residues: CASSFRRAGSLSYEQYF. The DNA for the CDR3 is TGTGCCAGCAGCTTTCGTCGGGCGGGAAGCCTCTCCTACGAGCAGTACTTC.